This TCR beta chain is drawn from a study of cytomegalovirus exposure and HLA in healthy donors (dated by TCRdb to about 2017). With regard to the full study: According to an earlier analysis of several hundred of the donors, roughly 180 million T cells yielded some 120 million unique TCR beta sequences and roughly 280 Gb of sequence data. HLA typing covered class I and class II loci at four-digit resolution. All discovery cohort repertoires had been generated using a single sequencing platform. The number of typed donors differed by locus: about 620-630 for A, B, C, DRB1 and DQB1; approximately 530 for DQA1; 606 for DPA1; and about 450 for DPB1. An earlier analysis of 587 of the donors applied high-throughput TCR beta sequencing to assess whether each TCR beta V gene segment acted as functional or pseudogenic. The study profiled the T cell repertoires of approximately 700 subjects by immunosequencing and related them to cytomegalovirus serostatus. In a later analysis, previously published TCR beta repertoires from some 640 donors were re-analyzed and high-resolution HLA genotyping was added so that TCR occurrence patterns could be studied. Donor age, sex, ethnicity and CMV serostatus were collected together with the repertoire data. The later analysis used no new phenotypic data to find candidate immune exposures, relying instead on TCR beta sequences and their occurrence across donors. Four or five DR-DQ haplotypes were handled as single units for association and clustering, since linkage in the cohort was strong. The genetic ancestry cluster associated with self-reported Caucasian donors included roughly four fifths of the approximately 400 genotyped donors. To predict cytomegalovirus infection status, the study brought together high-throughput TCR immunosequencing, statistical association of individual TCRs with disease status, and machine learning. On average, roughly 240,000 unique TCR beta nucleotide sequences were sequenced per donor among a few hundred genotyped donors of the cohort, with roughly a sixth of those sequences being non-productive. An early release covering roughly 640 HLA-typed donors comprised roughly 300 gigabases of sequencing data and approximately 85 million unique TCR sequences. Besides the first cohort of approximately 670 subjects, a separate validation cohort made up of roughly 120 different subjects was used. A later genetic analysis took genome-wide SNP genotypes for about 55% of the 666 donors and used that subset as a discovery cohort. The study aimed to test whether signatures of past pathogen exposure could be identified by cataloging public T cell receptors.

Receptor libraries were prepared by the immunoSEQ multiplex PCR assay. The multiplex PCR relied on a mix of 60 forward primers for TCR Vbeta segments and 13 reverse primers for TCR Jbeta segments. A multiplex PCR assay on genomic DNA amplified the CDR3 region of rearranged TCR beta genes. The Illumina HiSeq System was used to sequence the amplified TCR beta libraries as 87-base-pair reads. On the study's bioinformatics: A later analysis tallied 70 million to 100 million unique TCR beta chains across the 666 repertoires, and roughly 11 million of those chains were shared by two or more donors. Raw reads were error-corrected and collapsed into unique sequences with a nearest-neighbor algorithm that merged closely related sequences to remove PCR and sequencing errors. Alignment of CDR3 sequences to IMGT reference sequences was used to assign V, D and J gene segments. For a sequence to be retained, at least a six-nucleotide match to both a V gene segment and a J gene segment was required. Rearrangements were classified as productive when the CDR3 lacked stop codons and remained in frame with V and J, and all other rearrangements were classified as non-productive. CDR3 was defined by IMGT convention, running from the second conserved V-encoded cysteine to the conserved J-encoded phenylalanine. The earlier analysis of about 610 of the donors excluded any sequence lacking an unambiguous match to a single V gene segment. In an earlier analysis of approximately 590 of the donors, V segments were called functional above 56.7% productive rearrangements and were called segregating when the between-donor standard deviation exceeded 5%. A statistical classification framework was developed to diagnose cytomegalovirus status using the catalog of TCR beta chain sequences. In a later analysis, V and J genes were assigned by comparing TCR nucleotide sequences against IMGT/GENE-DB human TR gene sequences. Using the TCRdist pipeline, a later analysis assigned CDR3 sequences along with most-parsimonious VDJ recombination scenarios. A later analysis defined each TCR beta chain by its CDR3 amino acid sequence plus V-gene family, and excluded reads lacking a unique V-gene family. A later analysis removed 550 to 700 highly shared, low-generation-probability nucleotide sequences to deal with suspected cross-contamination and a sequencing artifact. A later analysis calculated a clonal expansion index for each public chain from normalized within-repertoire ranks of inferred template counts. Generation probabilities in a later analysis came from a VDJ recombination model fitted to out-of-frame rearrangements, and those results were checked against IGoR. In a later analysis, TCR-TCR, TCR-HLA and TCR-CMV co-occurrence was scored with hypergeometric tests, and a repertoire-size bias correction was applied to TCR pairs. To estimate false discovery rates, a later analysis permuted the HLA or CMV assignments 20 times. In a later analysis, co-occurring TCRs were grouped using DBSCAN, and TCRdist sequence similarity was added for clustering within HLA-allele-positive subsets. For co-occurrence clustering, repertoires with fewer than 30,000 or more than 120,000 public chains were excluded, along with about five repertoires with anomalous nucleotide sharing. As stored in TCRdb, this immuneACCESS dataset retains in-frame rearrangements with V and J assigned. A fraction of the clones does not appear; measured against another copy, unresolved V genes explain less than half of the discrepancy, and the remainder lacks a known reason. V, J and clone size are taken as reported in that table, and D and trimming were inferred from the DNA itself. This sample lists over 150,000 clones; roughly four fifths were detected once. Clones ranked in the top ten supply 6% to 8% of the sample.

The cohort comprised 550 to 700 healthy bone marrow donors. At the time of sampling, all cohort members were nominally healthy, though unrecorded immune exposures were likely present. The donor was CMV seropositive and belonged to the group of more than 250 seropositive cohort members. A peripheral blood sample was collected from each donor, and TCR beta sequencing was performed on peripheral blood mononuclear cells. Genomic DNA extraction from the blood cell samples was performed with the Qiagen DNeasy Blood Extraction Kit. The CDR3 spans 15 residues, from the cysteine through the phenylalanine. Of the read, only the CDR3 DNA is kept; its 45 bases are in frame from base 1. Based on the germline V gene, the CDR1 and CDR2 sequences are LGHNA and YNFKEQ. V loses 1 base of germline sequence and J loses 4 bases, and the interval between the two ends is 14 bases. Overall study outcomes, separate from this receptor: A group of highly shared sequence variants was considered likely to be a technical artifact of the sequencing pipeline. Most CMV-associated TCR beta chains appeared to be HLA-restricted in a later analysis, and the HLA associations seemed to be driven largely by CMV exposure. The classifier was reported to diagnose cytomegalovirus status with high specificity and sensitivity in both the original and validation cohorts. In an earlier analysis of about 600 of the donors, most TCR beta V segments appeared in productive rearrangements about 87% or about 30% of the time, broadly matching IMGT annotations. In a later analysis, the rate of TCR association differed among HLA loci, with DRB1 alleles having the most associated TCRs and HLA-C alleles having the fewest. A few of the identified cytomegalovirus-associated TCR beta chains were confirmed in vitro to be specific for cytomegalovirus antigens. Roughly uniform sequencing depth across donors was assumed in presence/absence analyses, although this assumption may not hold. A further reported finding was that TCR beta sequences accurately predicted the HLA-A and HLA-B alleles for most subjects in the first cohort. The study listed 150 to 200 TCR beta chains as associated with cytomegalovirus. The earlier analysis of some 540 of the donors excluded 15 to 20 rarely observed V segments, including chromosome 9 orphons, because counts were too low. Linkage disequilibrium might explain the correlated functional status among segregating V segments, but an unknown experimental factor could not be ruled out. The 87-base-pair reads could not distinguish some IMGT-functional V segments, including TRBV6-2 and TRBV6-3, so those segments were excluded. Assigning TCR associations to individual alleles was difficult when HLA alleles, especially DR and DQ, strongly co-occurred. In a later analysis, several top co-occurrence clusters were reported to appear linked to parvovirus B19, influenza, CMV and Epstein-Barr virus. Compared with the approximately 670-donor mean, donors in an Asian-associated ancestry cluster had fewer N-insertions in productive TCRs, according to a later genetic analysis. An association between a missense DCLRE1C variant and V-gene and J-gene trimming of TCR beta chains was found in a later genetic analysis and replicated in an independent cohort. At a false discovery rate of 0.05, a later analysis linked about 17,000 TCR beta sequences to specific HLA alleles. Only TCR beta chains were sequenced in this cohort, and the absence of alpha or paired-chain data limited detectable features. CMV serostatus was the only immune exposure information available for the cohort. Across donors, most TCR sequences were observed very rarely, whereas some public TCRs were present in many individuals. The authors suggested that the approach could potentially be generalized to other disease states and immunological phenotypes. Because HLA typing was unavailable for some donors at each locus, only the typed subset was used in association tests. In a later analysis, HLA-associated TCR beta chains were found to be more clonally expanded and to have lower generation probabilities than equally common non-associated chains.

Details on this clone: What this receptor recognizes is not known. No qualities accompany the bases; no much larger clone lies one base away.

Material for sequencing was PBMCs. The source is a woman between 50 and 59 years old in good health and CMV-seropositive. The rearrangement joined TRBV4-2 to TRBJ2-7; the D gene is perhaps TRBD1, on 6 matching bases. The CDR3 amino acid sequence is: CASSQVGRGGYEQYF. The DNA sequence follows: TGTGCCAGCAGCCAAGTTGGCAGGGGTGGTTACGAGCAGTACTTC.